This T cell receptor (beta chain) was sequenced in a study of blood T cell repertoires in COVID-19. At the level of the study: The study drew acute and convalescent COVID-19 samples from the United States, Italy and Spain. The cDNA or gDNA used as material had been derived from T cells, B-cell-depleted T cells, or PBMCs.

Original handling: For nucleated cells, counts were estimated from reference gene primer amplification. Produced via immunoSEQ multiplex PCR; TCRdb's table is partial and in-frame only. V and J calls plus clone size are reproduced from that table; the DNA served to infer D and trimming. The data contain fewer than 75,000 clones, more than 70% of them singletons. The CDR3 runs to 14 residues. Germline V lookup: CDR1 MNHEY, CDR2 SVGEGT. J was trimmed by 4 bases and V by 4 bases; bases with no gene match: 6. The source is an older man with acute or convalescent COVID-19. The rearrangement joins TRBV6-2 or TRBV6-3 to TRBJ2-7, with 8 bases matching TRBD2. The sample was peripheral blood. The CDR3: CASSWQRGSYEQYF. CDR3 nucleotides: TGTGCCAGCAGTTGGCAGCGGGGGAGTTACGAGCAGTACTTC.